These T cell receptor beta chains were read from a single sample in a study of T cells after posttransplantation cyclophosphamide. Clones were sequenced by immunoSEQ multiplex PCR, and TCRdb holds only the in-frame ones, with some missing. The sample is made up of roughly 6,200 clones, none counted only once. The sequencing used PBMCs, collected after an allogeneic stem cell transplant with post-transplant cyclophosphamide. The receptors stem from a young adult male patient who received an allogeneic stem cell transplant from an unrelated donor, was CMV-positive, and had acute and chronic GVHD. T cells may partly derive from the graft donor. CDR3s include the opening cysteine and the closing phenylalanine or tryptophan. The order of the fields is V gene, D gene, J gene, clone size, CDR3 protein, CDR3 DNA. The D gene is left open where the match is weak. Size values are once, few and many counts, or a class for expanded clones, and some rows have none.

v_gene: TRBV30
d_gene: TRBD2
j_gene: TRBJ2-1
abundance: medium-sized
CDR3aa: CAWSPGTSGYNEQFF
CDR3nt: TGTGCCTGGAGTCCCGGGACTAGCGGATACAATGAGCAGTTCTTC

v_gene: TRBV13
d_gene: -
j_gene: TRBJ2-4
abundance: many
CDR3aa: CASSLGGGAKNIQYF
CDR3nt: TGTGCCAGCAGCTTAGGGGGAGGTGCCAAAAACATTCAGTACTTC

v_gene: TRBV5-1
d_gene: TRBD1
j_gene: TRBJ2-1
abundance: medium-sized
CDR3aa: CASSPGQGDEQFF
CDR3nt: TGCGCCAGCAGCCCCGGACAGGGCGATGAGCAGTTCTTC

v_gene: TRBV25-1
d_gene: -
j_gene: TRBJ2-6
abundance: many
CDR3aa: CASSGSGNPGANVLTF
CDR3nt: TGTGCCAGCAGTGGTTCCGGGAACCCTGGGGCCAACGTCCTGACTTTC

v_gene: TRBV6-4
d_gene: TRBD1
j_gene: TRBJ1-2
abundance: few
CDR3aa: CASSEEGTDLFPGGYTF
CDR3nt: TGTGCCAGCAGTGAAGAGGGGACAGACCTCTTTCCTGGTGGCTACACCTTC

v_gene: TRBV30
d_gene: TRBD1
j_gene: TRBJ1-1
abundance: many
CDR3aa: CACPKGQANTEAFF
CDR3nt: TGTGCCTGCCCGAAGGGACAGGCGAACACTGAAGCTTTCTTT

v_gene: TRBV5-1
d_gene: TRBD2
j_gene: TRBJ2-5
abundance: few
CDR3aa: CASSPGTSGQETQYF
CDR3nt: TGCGCCAGCAGTCCAGGGACTAGCGGGCAAGAGACCCAGTACTTC

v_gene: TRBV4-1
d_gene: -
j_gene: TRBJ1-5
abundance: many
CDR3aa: CASSQELGAGQPQHF
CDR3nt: TGCGCCAGCAGCCAAGAATTGGGGGCAGGTCAGCCCCAGCATTTT

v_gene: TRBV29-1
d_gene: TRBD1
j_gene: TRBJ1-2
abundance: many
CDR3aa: CSVGTGGTNYGYTF
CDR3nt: TGCAGCGTTGGGACAGGGGGCACTAACTATGGCTACACCTTC

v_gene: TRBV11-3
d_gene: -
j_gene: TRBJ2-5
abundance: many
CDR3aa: CASSFGGRQETQYF
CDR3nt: TGTGCCAGCAGCTTTGGTGGGAGACAAGAGACCCAGTACTTC

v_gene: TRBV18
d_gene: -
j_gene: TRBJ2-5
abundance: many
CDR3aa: CASSPRLGTEETQYF
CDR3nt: TGTGCCAGCTCACCACGGCTAGGCACCGAAGAGACCCAGTACTTC

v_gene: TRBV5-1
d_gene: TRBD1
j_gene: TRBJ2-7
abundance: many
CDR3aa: CASSLRQGPYEQYF
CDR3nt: TGCGCCAGCAGCTTACGACAGGGACCCTACGAGCAGTACTTC

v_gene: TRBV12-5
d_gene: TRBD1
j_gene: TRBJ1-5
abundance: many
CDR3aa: CASSQGGNQPQHF
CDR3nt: TGTGCTAGTTCCCAGGGGGGCAATCAGCCCCAGCATTTT

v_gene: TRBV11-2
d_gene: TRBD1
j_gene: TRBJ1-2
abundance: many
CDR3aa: CASSSDRGGYTF
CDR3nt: TGTGCCAGCAGCTCAGACAGGGGTGGCTACACCTTC

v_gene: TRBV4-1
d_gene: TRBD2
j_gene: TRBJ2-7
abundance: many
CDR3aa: CASSQTSGMAYEQYF
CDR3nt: TGCGCCAGCAGCCAAACTAGCGGGATGGCCTACGAGCAGTACTTC

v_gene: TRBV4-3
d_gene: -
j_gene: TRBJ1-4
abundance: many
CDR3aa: CASSQDGAGINEKLFF
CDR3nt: TGCGCCAGCAGCCAAGATGGAGCAGGGATTAATGAAAAACTGTTTTTT

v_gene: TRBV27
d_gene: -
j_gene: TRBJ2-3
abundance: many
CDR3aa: CASSGLFGVGTDTQYF
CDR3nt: TGTGCCAGCAGTGGTCTGTTCGGGGTCGGTACAGATACGCAGTATTTT

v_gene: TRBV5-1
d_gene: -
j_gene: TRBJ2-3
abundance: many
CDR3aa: CASSLAPSGSTDTQYF
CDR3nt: TGCGCCAGCAGCTTGGCCCCAAGCGGGAGCACAGATACGCAGTATTTT

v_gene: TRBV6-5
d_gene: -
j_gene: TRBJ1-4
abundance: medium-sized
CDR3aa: CASSNLQGVNEKLFF
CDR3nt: TGTGCCAGCAGCAACCTACAGGGTGTTAATGAAAAACTGTTTTTT

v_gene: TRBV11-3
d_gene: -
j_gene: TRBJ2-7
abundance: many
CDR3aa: CASSLDRMGQGSHEQYF
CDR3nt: TGTGCCAGCAGCTTAGATAGGATGGGGCAGGGGAGCCACGAGCAGTACTTC

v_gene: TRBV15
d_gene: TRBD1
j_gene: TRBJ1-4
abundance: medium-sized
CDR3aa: CATSMGQGATNEKLFF
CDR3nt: TGTGCCACCAGCATGGGACAGGGGGCAACTAATGAAAAACTGTTTTTT

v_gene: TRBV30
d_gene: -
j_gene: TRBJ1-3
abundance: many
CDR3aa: CAWSVRQSSGNTIYF
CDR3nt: TGTGCCTGGAGTGTACGACAGAGCTCTGGAAACACCATATATTTT

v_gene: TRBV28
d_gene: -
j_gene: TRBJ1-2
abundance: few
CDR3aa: CASSLGSTYYGYTF
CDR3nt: TGTGCCAGCAGTTTGGGCAGTACCTACTATGGCTACACCTTC

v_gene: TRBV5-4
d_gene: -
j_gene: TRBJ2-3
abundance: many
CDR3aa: CASSPGAGSGDTQYF
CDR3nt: TGTGCCAGCAGCCCCGGGGCGGGGAGTGGAGATACGCAGTATTTT

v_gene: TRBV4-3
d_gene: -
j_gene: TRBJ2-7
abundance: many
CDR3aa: CASSPPGGDEQYF
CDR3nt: TGCGCCAGCAGCCCCCCGGGGGGCGACGAGCAGTACTTC

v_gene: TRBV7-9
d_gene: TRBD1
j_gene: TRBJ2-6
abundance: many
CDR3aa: CASSSGTVYSGANVLTF
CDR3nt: TGTGCCAGCAGCTCTGGGACAGTCTACTCTGGGGCCAACGTCCTGACTTTC

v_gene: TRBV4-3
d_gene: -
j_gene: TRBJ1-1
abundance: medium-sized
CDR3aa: CASSQGKGLNTEAFF
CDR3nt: TGCGCCAGCAGCCAAGGTAAGGGGTTGAACACTGAAGCTTTCTTT

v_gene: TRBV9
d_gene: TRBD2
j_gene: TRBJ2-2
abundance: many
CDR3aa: CASSVGAGGGGELFF
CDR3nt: TGTGCCAGCAGCGTAGGGGCGGGAGGAGGCGGGGAGCTGTTTTTT

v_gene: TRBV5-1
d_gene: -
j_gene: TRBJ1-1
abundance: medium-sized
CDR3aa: CASSPGGIEAFF
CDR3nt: TGCGCCAGCAGCCCAGGAGGAATTGAAGCTTTCTTT

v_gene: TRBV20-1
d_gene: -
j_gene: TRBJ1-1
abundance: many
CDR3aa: CSASGGTEAFF
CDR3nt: TGCAGTGCTAGCGGGGGAACTGAAGCTTTCTTT

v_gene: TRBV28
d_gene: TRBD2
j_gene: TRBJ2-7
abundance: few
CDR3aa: CASSPYSGRSSYEQYF
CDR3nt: TGTGCCAGCAGCCCCTATAGCGGGAGGTCCTCCTACGAGCAGTACTTC

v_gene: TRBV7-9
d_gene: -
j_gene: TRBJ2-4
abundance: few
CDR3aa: CASSSAWSSKNIQYF
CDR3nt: TGTGCCAGCAGCTCCGCGTGGAGTTCCAAAAACATTCAGTACTTC

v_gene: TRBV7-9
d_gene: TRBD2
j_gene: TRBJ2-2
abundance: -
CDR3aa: CASSSRTSGRWRELFF
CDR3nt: TGTGCCAGCAGCTCCCGGACTAGCGGGAGATGGCGGGAGCTGTTTTTT

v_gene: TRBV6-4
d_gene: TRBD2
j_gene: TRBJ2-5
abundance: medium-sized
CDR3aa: CASSPSGAHETQYF
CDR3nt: TGTGCCAGCAGTCCCAGCGGGGCCCACGAGACCCAGTACTTC

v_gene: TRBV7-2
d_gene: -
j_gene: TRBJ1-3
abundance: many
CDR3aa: CASSFISGNTIYF
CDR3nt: TGTGCCAGCAGCTTTATCTCTGGAAACACCATATATTTT

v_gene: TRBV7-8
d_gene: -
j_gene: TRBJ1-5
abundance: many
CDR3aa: CASSSGQRNQPQHF
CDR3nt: TGTGCCAGCAGCTCAGGACAGAGAAATCAGCCCCAGCATTTT

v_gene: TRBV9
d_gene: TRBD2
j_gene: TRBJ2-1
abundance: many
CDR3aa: CASGQVSGSHEQFF
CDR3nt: TGTGCCAGCGGCCAAGTTAGCGGGAGCCATGAGCAGTTCTTC

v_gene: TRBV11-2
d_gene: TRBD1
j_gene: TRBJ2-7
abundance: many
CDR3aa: CASSLGQISYEQYF
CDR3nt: TGTGCCAGCAGCTTGGGACAGATCTCCTACGAGCAGTACTTC

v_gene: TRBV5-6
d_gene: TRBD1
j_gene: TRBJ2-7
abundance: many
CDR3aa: CASSLAWTGGYEQYF
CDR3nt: TGTGCCAGCAGCTTGGCCTGGACAGGGGGCTACGAGCAGTACTTC

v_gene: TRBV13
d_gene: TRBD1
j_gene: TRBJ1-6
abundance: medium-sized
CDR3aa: CASSLLRGPTYNSPLHF
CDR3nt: TGTGCCAGCAGCTTACTCAGGGGGCCGACCTATAATTCACCCCTCCACTTT